This note documents a single T cell receptor beta chain sequence. Germline-derived CDR1 and CDR2 are SQVTM and ANQGSEA. CDR3 length equals 15 residues. The V segment lost 6 bases and the J segment 6 bases; nucleotides outside the gene matches: 14. Clinical histories supplied by participants themselves formed the basis of cohort assignment. This sample is drawn from a study of blood T cell repertoires in COVID-19. In the study overall: Italy, Spain and the United States were the sources of the convalescent and acute COVID-19 samples. T cells, B-cell-depleted T cells, or PBMCs supplied cDNA or gDNA.

As handled by the study authors: Counts of nucleated cells, estimated from reference gene primer amplification, were obtained. Assay used: immunoSEQ multiplex PCR; TCRdb lists only in-frame clones, some missing. The V and J calls and the clone size are those of that table, but D and trimming were determined from the DNA. The data hold about 260,000 clones, with over 80% observed a single time. The TCR was taken from a woman in her 30s with acute COVID-19. This chain links TRBV29-1 with TRBJ2-1; 7 positions agree with TRBD1. The sequenced sample was PBMCs or T cells enriched from blood (not recorded which). This chain's CDR3 is CSVQQGRVRGNEQFF. In nucleotides, the CDR3 is TGCAGCGTCCAACAGGGGCGTGTTCGGGGCAATGAGCAGTTCTTC.